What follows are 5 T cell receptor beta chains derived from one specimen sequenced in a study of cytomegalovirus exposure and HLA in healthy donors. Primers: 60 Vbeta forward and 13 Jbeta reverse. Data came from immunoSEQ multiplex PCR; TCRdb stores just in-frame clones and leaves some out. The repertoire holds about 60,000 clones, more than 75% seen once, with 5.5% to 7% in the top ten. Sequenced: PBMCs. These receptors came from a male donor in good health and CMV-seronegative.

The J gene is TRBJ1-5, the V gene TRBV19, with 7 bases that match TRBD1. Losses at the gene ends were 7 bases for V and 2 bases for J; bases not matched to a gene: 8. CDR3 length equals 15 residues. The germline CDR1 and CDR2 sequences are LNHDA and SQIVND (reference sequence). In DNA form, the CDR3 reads TGTGCCAGTACCCTACAGGGGAGAGGCAATCAGCCCCAGCATTTT. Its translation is CASTLQGRGNQPQHF. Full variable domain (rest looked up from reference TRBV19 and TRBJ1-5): DGGITQSPKYLFRKEGQNVTLSCEQNLNHDAMYWYRQDPGQGLRLIYYSQIVNDFQKGDIAEGYSVSREKKESFPLTVTSAQKNPTAFYLCASTLQGRGNQPQHFGDGTRLSIL.

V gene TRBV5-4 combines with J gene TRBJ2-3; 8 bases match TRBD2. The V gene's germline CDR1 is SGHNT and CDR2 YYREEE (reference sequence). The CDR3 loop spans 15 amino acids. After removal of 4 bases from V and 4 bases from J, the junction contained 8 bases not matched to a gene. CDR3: CASSRPGGSADTQYF. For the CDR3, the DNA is TGTGCCAGCAGCCGTCCGGGAGGGAGTGCAGATACGCAGTATTTT.

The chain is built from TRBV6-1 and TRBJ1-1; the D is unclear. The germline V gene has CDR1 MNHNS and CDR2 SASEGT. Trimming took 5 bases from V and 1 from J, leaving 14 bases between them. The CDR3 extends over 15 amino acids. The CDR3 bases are TGTGCCAGCAGTCAAAGGTACTCAGGGAACACTGAAGCTTTCTTT. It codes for CASSQRYSGNTEAFF.

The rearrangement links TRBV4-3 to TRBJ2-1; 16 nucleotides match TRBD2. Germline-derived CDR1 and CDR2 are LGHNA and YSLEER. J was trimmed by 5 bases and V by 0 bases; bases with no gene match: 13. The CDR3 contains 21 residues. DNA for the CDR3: TGCGCCAGCAGCCAAGATTTTGACGGGACTAGCGGGGGGGCAGGCCACAATGAGCAGTTCTTC. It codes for CASSQDFDGTSGGAGHNEQFF.

The CDR3 region is CASGRGEGLYGYTF. CDR3 nucleotide sequence: TGTGCCAGCGGACGCGGGGAGGGACTCTATGGCTACACCTTC. This sequence joins TRBV6-5 and TRBJ1-2; TRBD1 might be the D (5 bases). CDR1 MNHEY and CDR2 SVGAGI come from the germline V gene. Trimming took off 8 bases at V and 4 bases at J, with 17 bases between the two ends. This CDR3 has 14 amino acids.